The sequence of this T cell receptor (beta chain) was determined in a study of control samples from healthy donors and cancer patients. This CDR3 is 15 amino acids long. The protocol was immunoSEQ multiplex PCR, while the TCRdb copy is restricted to in-frame clones and leaves out a portion. The repertoire includes under 150,000 clones, around nine tenths of them detected once, and around 11% sits in the top ten. The source is a man aged 25 to 40 in good health. The chain joins TRBV21-1 to TRBJ1-3. TRBV21-1 is designated a pseudogene. Sequencing was done on a sample of blood. In DNA form, the CDR3 reads TGTGCCAGCAGCAAAGGAAAAGCCTCTGGAAACACCATATATTTT. As protein: CASSKGKASGNTIYF.